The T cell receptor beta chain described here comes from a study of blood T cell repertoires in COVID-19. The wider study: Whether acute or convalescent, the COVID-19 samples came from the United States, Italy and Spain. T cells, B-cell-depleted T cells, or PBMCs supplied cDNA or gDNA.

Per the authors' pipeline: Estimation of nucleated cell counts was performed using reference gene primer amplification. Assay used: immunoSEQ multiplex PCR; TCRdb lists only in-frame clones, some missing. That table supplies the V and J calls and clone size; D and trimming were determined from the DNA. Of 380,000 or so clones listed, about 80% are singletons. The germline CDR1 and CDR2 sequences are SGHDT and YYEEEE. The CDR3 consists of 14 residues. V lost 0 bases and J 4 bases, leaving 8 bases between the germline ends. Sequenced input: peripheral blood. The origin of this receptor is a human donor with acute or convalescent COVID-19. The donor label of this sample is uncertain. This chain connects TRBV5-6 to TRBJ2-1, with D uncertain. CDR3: CASSLDSDYNEQFF. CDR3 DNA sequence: TGTGCCAGCAGCTTGGATTCAGATTACAATGAGCAGTTCTTC.